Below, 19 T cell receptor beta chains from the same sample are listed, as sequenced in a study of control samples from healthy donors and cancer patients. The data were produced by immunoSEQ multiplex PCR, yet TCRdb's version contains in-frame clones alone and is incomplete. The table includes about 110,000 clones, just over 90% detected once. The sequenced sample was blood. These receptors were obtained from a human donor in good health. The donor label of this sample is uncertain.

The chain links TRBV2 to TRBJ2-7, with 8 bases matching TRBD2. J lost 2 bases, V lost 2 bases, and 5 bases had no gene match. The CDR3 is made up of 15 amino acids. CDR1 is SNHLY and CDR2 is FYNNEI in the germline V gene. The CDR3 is CASSELTSVTYEQYF. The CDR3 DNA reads TGTGCCAGCAGTGAACTGACTAGCGTTACCTACGAGCAGTACTTC.

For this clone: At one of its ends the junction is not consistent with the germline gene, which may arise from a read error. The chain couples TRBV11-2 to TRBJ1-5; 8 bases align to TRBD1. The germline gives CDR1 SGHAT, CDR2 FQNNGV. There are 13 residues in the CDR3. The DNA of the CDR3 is TGTGCCAGCAGCTTAGGCAGGGGGCAGTTCCAAAATTTT. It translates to CASSLGRGQFQNF.

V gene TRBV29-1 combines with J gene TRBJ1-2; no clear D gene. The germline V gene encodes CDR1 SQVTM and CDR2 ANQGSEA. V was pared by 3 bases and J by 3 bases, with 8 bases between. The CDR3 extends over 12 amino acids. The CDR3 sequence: CSVETSDYGYTF. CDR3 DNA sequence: TGCAGCGTTGAGACGTCCGACTATGGCTACACCTTC.

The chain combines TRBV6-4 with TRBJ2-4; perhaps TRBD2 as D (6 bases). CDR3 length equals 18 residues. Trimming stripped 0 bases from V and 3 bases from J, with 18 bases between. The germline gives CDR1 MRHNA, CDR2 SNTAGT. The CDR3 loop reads CASSDSGGGACVKNIQYF. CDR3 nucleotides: TGTGCCAGCAGTGACTCAGGAGGAGGGGCCTGCGTCAAAAACATTCAGTACTTC.

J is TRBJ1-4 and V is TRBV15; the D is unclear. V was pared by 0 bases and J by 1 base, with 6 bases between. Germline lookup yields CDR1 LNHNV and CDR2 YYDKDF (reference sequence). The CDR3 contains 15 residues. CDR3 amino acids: CATSRDVGTNEKLFF. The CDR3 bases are TGTGCCACCAGCAGAGATGTAGGAACTAATGAAAAACTGTTTTTT.

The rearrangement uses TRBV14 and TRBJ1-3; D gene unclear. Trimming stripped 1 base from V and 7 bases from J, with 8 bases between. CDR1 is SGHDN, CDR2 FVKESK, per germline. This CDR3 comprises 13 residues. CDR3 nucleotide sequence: TGTGCCAGCAGCCAAGGGGCGGTGAACACCATATATTTT. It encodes CASSQGAVNTIYF.

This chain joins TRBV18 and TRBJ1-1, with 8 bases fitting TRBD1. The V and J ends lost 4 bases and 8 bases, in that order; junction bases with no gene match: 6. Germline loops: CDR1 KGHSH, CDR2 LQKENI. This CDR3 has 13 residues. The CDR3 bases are TGTGCCAGCTCACGTCGACAGGGGTCCGAAGCTTTCTTT. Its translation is CASSRRQGSEAFF. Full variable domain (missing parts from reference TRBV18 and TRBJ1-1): NAGVMQNPRHLVRRRGQEARLRCSPMKGHSHVYWYRQLPEEGLKFMVYLQKENIIDESGMPKERFSAEFPKEGPSILRIQQVVRGDSAAYFCASSRRQGSEAFFGQGTRLTVV.

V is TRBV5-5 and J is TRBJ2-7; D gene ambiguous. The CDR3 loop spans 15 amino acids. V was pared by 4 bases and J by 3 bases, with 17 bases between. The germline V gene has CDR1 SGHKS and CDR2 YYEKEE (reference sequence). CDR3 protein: CASSPGPADIYEQYF. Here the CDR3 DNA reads TGTGCCAGCAGCCCCGGCCCGGCAGATATCTACGAGCAGTACTTC.

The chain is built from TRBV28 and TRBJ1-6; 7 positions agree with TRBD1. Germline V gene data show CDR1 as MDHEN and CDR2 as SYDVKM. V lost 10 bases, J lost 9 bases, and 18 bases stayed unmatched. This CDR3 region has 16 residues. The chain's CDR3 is CATTGGTEIFFSPLHF. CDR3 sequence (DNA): TGTGCCACGACCGGCGGGACAGAGATTTTTTTTTCACCCCTCCACTTT.

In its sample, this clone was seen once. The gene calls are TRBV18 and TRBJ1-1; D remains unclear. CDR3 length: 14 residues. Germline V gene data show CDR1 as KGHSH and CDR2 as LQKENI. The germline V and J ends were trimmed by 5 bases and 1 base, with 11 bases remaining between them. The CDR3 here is CASSSGVRNTEAFF. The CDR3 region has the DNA TGTGCCAGCTCATCTGGAGTGCGGAACACTGAAGCTTTCTTT.

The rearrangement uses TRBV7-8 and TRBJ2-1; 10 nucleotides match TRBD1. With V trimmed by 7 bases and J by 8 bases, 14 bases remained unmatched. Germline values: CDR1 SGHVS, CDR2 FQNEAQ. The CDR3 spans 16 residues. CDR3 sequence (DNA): TGTGCCAGCACGGCCGTTGGGACAGGGGAGGCCCATGAGCAGTTCTTC. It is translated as CASTAVGTGEAHEQFF. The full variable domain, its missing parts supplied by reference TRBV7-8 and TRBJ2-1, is GAGVSQSPRYKVAKRGQDVALRCDPISGHVSLFWYQQALGQGPEFLTYFQNEAQLDKSGLPSDRFFAERPEGSVSTLKIQRTQQEDSAVYLCASTAVGTGEAHEQFFGPGTRLTVL.

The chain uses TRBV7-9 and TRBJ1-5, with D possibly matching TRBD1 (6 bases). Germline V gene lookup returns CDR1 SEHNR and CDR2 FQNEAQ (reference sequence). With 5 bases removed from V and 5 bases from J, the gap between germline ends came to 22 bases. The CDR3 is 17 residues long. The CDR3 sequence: CASSPYLLRGGDQPQHF. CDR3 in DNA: TGTGCCAGCAGCCCCTATCTCCTCAGGGGAGGGGATCAGCCCCAGCATTTT.

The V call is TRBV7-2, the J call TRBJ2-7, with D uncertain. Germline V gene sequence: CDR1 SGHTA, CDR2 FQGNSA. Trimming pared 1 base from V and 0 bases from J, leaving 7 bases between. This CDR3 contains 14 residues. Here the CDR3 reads CASSLVGGSYEQYV. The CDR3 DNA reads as TGTGCCAGCAGCTTAGTGGGCGGCTCCTACGAGCAGTACGTC.

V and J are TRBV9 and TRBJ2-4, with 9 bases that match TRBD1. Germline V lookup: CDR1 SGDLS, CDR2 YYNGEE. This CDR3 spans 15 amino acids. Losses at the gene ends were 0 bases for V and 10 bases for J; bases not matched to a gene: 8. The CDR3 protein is CASSVEGTGLRIQYF. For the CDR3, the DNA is TGTGCCAGCAGCGTAGAGGGGACAGGGTTGAGAATTCAGTACTTC.

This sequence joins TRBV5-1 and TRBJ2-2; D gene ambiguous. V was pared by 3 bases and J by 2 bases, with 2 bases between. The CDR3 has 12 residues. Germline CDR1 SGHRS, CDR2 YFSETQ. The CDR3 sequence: CASSSNTGELFF. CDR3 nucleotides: TGCGCCAGCAGCTCCAACACCGGGGAGCTGTTTTTT.

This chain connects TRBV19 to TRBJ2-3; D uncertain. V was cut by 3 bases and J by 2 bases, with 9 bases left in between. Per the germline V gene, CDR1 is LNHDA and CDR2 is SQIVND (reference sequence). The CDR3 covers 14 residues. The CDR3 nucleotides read TGTGCCAGTAGTATCCGACTGTTCACAGATACGCAGTATTTT. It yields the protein CASSIRLFTDTQYF. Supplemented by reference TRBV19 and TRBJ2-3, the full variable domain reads DGGITQSPKYLFRKEGQNVTLSCEQNLNHDAMYWYRQDPGQGLRLIYYSQIVNDFQKGDIAEGYSVSREKKESFPLTVTSAQKNPTAFYLCASSIRLFTDTQYFGPGTRLTVL.

CDR3 amino acids: CASSVVGGVSPLHF. DNA for the CDR3: TGTGCCAGCAGCGTAGTAGGGGGGGTATCACCCCTCCACTTT. The chain combines TRBV9 with TRBJ1-6; D might be TRBD1 (6 bases). The germline V and J ends were trimmed by 0 bases and 10 bases, with 11 bases remaining between them. Germline V gene lookup returns CDR1 SGDLS and CDR2 YYNGEE. CDR3 size: 14 residues.

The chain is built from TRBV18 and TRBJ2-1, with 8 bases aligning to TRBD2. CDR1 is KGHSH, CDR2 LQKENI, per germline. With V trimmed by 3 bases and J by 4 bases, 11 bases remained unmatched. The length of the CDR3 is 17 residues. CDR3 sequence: CASSPPGVAGLYNEQFF. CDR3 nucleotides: TGTGCCAGCTCACCGCCCGGGGTAGCGGGGTTATACAATGAGCAGTTCTTC.

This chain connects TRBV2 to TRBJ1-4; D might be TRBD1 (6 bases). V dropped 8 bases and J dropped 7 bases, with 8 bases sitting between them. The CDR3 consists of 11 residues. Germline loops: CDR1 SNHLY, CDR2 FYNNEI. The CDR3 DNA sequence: TGTGCCAGCGGGACATTTGAAAAACTGTTTTTT. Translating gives CASGTFEKLFF.